The 5 T cell receptor beta chains below come from one sample, sequenced in a study of T cell responses to AZD1222 COVID-19 vaccine. Some clones are missing from TCRdb's copy, which holds only in-frame ones; the method was immunoSEQ multiplex PCR. The table includes 70,000 to 80,000 clones, over 60% detected once. Sequenced here: peripheral blood, sampled 28 days after the second AZD1222 dose. These receptors were collected from an adult who received the AZD1222 COVID-19 vaccine.

The chain recombines TRBV7-2 with TRBJ1-1; maybe TRBD1 (5 bases). V lost 5 bases and J 0 bases, leaving 10 bases between the germline ends. This CDR3 has 14 amino acids. Germline CDR1 SGHTA, CDR2 FQGNSA. The CDR3: CASSAQALNTEAFF. The CDR3 DNA sequence: TGTGCCAGCAGCGCACAGGCTTTGAACACTGAAGCTTTCTTT.

This clone was counted between two and nine times. The junction differs from germline at one of its ends, possibly a read error. The DNA of the CDR3 is TGTGCTAGCAGCTTAGAGGGACACAATCCTCTGGAGACCCAGTACTTC. It translates to CASSLEGHNPLETQYF. The V and J genes are TRBV7-7 and TRBJ2-5; D is perhaps TRBD1 (6 bases). Germline values: CDR1 SSHAT, CDR2 FNYEAQ (reference sequence). CDR3 size: 16 residues.

This sequence joins TRBV5-1 and TRBJ2-5, with TRBD1 matching over 9 bases. Germline lookup yields CDR1 SGHRS and CDR2 YFSETQ. This CDR3 has 15 residues. The V gene end was trimmed by 5 bases and the J gene end by 5 bases; junction bases not matched to a gene: 10. CDR3 DNA: TGCGCCAGCAGTTTACAACAGGGGGCCGACGAGACCCAGTACTTC. It translates to CASSLQQGADETQYF.

V gene TRBV18 combines with J gene TRBJ2-2; D unclear. The CDR3 is made up of 13 amino acids. Germline V gene data show CDR1 as KGHSH and CDR2 as LQKENI. V lost 4 bases and J lost 6, with 9 bases in between. The CDR3 reads CASSQGSAGELFF. As DNA, the CDR3 is TGTGCCAGCTCACAGGGATCGGCCGGGGAGCTGTTTTTT.

The chain couples TRBV11-2 to TRBJ1-4; 7 positions match TRBD1. J gave up 10 bases and V 4 bases, and 3 bases lay outside the gene matches. The CDR3 totals 12 residues. Germline values: CDR1 SGHAT, CDR2 FQNNGV. CDR3 region: CASSYSGGKLFF. CDR3 coding DNA: TGTGCCAGCAGCTACTCAGGGGGAAAACTGTTTTTT.